The rows below give T cell receptor beta chains drawn from one sample of a study of OX40 agonist ivuxolimab in advanced cancers. This table comes from immunoSEQ multiplex PCR, and its TCRdb copy is limited to in-frame clones, with some not included. The sample carries about 11,000 clones, around 86% recorded once. Sequences were derived from CD4+ or CD8+ T cells sorted from blood, sampled in a trial of the OX40 agonist ivuxolimab. The receptor set was obtained from an adult with an advanced solid tumor such as melanoma, head and neck, liver or kidney cancer. Both conserved end residues are part of each CDR3. A D gene is named only where the DNA matches it firmly. Clone size appears in some rows only: once, few, many, or a class for an expanded clone.

TRBJ2-1 . TRBV7-9 TRBD2 CASSPRTSHPPNEQFF TGTGCCAGCAGCCCTAGGACTAGCCATCCCCCCAATGAGCAGTTCTTC
TRBJ2-1 . TRBV19 . CASSILAGQNYNEQFF TGTGCCAGTAGTATACTTGCAGGGCAAAACTACAATGAGCAGTTCTTC
TRBJ2-5 . TRBV7-7 . CASSFSRGIGETQYF TGTGCTAGCAGCTTCAGCAGGGGTATAGGAGAGACCCAGTACTTC
TRBJ2-3 . TRBV5-8 TRBD2 CASSPRLAGGLGTDTQYF TGTGCCAGCAGCCCGAGACTAGCGGGAGGGTTAGGCACAGATACGCAGTATTTT
TRBJ2-2 . TRBV5-5 . CASSPEKAVYTGELFF TGTGCCAGCAGCCCGGAAAAGGCGGTCTACACCGGGGAGCTGTTTTTT
TRBJ2-7 . TRBV5-1 . CASSLGQGTSEQYF TGCGCCAGCAGCTTGGGACAGGGGACTAGCGAGCAGTACTTC
TRBJ2-1 . TRBV19 TRBD2 CASSILGLANNEQFF TGTGCCAGTAGTATTTTGGGACTAGCCAACAATGAGCAGTTCTTC
TRBJ1-2 . TRBV2 . CASSEPPIDGYTF TGTGCCAGCAGTGAACCACCTATTGATGGCTACACCTTC
TRBJ2-7 . TRBV6-5 TRBD1 CASSSGQGLYEQYF TGTGCCAGCAGTTCCGGACAGGGATTATATGAGCAGTACTTC
TRBJ2-1 . TRBV15 . CATSRDRGASSFEQFF TGTGCCACCAGCAGAGATCGGGGGGCGTCTAGCTTTGAGCAGTTCTTC
TRBJ2-3 few TRBV6-5 . CASSPAGTDTQYF TGTGCCAGCAGCCCCGCAGGCACAGATACGCAGTATTTT
TRBJ1-2 medium-sized TRBV25-1 . CASSLGTNYGYTF TGTGCCAGCAGCTTGGGCACCAACTATGGCTACACCTTC
TRBJ2-1 . TRBV6-4 TRBD2 CASSDSGLAGEQFF TGTGCCAGCAGTGACTCGGGACTAGCGGGAGAACAGTTCTTC
TRBJ2-5 once TRBV7-6 . CASSLGPGQEIQYF TGTGCCAGCAGCTTAGGGCCGGGGCAAGAGATCCAGTACTTC
TRBJ2-7 . TRBV7-9 . CASSLHQEQYF TGTGCCAGCAGCCTGCATCAGGAGCAGTACTTC
TRBJ1-1 . TRBV6-5 . CASSSQGLMTEAFF TGTGCCAGCAGTTCTCAGGGATTAATGACTGAAGCTTTCTTT
TRBJ2-3 once TRBV5-4 . CASSRVSPMGADTQYF TGTGCCAGCAGTAGGGTCTCGCCTATGGGGGCAGATACGCAGTATTTT
TRBJ1-1 . TRBV28 . CASSFGQINTEAFF TGTGCCAGCAGTTTCGGACAGATTAACACTGAAGCTTTCTTT
TRBJ2-2 . TRBV27 . CASSLDSIYSNTGELFF TGTGCCAGCAGTTTAGACTCGATATACTCGAACACCGGGGAGCTGTTTTTT
TRBJ1-1 . TRBV6-5 TRBD1 CASSMTGTNEAFF TGTGCCAGCAGTATGACAGGGACTAATGAAGCTTTCTTT
TRBJ2-1 . TRBV5-1 . CASSFGSNNEQFF TGCGCCAGCAGCTTTGGATCTAACAATGAGCAGTTCTTC
TRBJ1-4 . TRBV7-9 . CASSFDGEKLFF TGTGCCAGCAGCTTTGATGGAGAAAAACTGTTTTTT
TRBJ1-1 . TRBV28 TRBD1 CASSRQGYTEAFF TGTGCCAGCAGCCGACAGGGCTACACTGAAGCTTTCTTT
TRBJ2-3 once TRBV5-6 TRBD1 CASSNTGGLTDTQYF TGTGCCAGCAGCAACACAGGGGGCTTAACAGATACGCAGTATTTT
TRBJ2-7 . TRBV4-1 TRBD2 CASSQGTSGTYEQYF TGCGCCAGCAGCCAGGGGACTAGCGGGACCTACGAGCAGTACTTC
TRBJ2-7 . TRBV6-5 . CASSYFPGLSYEQYF TGTGCCAGCAGTTACTTCCCAGGGCTCTCCTACGAGCAGTACTTC